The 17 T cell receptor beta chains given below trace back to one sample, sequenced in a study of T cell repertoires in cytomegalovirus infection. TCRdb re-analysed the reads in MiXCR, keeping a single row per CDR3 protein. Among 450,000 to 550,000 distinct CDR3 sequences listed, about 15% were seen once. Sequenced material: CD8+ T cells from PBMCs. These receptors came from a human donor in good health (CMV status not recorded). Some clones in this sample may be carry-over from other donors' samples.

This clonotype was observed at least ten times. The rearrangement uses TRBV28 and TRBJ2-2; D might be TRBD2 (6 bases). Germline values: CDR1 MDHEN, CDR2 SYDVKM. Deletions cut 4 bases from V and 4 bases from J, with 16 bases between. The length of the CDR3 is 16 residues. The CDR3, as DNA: TGTGCCAGCAGTTGGCCCGATCGGAGGGGCACCGGGGAGCTGTTTTTT. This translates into CASSWPDRRGTGELFF.

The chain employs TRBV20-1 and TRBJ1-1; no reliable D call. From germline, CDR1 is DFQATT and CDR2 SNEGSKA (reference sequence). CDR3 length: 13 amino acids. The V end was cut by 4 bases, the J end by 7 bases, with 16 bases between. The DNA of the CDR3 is TGCAGTGCTACGACCGAAAACTCCGTTGAAGCTTTCTTT. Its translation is CSATTENSVEAFF.

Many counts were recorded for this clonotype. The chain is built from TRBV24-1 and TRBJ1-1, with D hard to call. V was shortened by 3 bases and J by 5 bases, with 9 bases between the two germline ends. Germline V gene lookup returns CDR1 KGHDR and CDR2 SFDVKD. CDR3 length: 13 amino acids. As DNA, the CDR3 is TGTGCCACCAGTGATCTCTTGGGTACTGAAGCTTTCTTT. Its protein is CATSDLLGTEAFF.

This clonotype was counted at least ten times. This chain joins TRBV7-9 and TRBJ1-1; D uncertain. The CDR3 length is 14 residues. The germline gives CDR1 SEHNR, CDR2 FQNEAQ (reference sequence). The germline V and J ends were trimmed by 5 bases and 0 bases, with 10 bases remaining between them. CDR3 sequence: CASSQTNLNTEAFF. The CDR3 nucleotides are TGTGCCAGCAGCCAAACGAACCTGAACACTGAAGCTTTCTTT.

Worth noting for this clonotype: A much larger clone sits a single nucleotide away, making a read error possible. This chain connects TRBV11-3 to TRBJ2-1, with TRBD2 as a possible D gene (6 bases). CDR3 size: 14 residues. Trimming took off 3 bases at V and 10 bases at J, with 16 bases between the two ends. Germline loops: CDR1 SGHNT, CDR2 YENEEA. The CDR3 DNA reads TGTGCCAGCAGCTTTGGTAGGGACTTGTGGGAGCAGTTCTTC. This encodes CASSFGRDLWEQFF.

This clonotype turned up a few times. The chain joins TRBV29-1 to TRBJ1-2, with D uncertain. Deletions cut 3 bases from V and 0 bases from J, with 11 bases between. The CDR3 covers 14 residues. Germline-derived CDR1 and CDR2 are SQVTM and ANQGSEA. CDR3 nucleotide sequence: TGCAGCGTTGAGGACGGAGTACCTAACTATGGCTACACCTTC. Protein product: CSVEDGVPNYGYTF.

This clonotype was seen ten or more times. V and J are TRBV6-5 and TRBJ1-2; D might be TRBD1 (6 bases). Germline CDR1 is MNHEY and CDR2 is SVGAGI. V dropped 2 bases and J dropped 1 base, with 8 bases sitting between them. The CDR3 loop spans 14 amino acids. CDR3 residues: CASSYGQFNYGYTF. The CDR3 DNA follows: TGTGCCAGCAGTTACGGACAGTTTAACTATGGCTACACCTTC.

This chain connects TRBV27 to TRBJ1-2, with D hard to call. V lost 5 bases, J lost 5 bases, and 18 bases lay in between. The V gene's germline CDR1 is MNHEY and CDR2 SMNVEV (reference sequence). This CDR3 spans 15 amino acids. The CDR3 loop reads CASSDGPTTSYGYTF. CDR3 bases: TGTGCCAGCAGTGACGGGCCAACCACATCGTATGGCTACACCTTC.

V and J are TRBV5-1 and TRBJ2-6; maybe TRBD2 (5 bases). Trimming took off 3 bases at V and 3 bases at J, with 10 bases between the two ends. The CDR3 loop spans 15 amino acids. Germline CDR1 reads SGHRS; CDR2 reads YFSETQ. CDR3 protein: CASSWELDGANVLTF. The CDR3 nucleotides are TGCGCCAGCAGCTGGGAGCTTGATGGGGCCAACGTCCTGACTTTC.

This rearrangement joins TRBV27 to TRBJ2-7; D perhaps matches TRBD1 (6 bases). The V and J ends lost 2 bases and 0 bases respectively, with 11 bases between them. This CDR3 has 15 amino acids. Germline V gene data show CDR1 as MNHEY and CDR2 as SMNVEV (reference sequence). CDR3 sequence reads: CASSLDLGASYEQYF. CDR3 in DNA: TGTGCCAGCAGTTTAGATTTGGGGGCCTCCTACGAGCAGTACTTC.

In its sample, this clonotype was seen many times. The CDR3 is CASSIGLSNEQFF. CDR3 nucleotide sequence: TGTGCCAGCAGTATAGGTCTCAGCAATGAGCAGTTCTTC. V gene TRBV25-1 combines with J gene TRBJ2-1; no clear D. This CDR3 comprises 13 residues. Germline CDR1 and CDR2: MGHDK and SYGVNS. V lost 5 bases, J lost 6 bases, and 11 bases lay in between.

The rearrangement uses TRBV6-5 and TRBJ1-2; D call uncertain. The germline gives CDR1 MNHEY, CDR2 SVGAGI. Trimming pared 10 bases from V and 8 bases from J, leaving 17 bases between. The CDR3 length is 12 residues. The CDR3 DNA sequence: TGTGCCACCCAGGCCCCTATGGAGGGCTACACCTTC. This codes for CATQAPMEGYTF.

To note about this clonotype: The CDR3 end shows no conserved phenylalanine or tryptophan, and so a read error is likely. In DNA, the CDR3 is TGCAGCGTCGAGCGACAGTGTTACCAAGAGACCCAGTACTTA. Its translation is CSVERQCYQETQYL. This chain uses TRBV29-1 with TRBJ2-5, with a weak D call TRBD1 (5 bases). Per germline, CDR1 SQVTM and CDR2 ANQGSEA. Between the trimmed V and J ends, which lost 6 bases and 0 bases, there was a span of 14 bases. This CDR3 comprises 14 residues.

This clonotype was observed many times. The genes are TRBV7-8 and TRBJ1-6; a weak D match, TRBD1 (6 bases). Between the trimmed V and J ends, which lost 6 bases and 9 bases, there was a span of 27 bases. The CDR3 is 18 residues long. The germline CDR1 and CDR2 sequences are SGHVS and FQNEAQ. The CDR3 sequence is CASSSTSFRGTRASPLHF. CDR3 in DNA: TGTGCCAGCAGTTCTACGTCGTTCAGGGGAACAAGGGCTTCACCCCTCCACTTT.

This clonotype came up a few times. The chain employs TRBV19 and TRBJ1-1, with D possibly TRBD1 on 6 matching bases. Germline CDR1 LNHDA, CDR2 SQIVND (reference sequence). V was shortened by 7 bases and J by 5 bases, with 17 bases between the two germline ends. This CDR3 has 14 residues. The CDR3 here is CASTPIRGGTEAFF. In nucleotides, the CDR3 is TGTGCCAGTACCCCGATAAGGGGGGGGACTGAAGCTTTCTTT. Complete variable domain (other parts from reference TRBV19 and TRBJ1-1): DGGITQSPKYLFRKEGQNVTLSCEQNLNHDAMYWYRQDPGQGLRLIYYSQIVNDFQKGDIAEGYSVSREKKESFPLTVTSAQKNPTAFYLCASTPIRGGTEAFFGQGTRLTVV.

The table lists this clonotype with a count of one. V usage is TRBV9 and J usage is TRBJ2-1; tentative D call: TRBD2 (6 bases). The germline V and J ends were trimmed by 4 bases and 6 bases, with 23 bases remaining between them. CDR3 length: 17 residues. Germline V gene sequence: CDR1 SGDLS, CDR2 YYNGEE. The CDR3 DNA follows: TGTGCCAGCAGCCCTCGTAGCTTTGTCGGGACTCTCAATGAGCAGTTCTTC. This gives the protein CASSPRSFVGTLNEQFF.

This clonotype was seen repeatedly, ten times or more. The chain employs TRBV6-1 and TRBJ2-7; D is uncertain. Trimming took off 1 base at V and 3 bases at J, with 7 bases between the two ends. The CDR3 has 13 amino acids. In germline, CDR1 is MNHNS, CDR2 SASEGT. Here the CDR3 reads CASSEVTNYEQYF. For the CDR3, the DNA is TGTGCCAGCAGTGAAGTAACGAACTACGAGCAGTACTTC.